This TCR beta chain was recorded in a study of blood T cells in healthy people across ages (dated by TCRdb to the mid-2010s). A note on the overall study: Template switching captured roughly one uniquely barcoded TCR beta cDNA molecule per two T cells in model experiments. To track age-related changes in TCR beta repertoire diversity, the study relied on deep sequencing normalized with unique cDNA molecular identifiers. Donors were grouped into four age groups: young (average 16 years), middle-aged (about 38), aged (about 59) and long-lived (just over 80). To avoid experimental bias, donors of different ages were randomly spread across the sequencing lanes. Two additional independent replicas of 1 million unique cDNA reads from the same blood draw were analyzed for two donors (one aged 18 to 30 and one aged 80 or older).

This clonotype was seen ten or more times. The antigen it binds to is not known. Per-base quality was not reported, and no clone a single base away is much larger than it. General study outcomes and caveats: Observed TCR beta diversity per million T cells fell roughly linearly with age, and a significant reduction was already apparent by age around 39. A strong correlation was found between observed TCR beta diversity and the percentage of naive T cells measured by flow cytometry. Total diversity estimates from one million sequenced T cells were considered lower bounds and underestimates. Because profiling used bulk unsorted PBMCs, naive and antigen-experienced compartments could not be compared conclusively. Compared with the aged group, the long-lived group had more naive CD4+ T cells, fewer expanded clones and increased TCR diversity, suggesting age selection. The CMV infection status of donors was not known, potentially confounding age-related changes in expanded clonotypes.

The donors were about 40 Caucasian individuals from Russia, aged 6 to 90 years, who were systemically healthy. Each donor gave ten milliliters of peripheral blood, collected into EDTA-treated Vacutainer tubes. Ficoll-Paque density-gradient centrifugation was used to isolate PBMCs, with at least 6.5 million obtained per sample. Trizol reagent was used to extract total RNA from PBMCs, with at least 5 micrograms per sample. For every donor, an aliquot of PBMCs went through flow cytometry to measure the percentages of naive CD45RAhigh/CD27high T cells. Library prep was done by 5' RACE. The reads were generated on an Illumina HiSeq 2500. A second roughly 6 to 12 cycle PCR used a sample-barcoded 5' primer and a J-beta primer mix. Each TCR beta cDNA molecule received a unique molecular identifier from a template-switch 5' adaptor carrying 12 random nucleotides. At least 2.5 million CDR3-containing paired-end reads were obtained from each sample. First-strand cDNA was synthesized from all RNA with the Mint cDNA synthesis kit, primed by a TRBC-specific oligonucleotide. All cDNA was treated with uracil-DNA glycosylase and then went through a first 18-cycle PCR with the universal primers M1SS and BC2_uni_R. As for the original processing: Each sample was normalized by randomly selecting 1 million high-quality reads, each carrying a distinct molecular identifier. Reads sharing molecular identifiers were discarded rather than binned into consensus sequences. MiTCR, set to a Q25 quality threshold and the strictest error-elimination algorithm, was used for CDR3 identification, clonotype clustering and error correction. Lower-bound total TCR beta diversity was estimated with a nonparametric unseen species model using Euler transformation. The public sequencing data were trimmed at Q25 with fastp and processed into clonotypes with MiXCR by TCRdb, which kept only in-frame beta chains. Rows are combined by CDR3 protein, so each entry shows the most common genes and DNA. In this record, the V and J calls reflect TCRdb's handling and not the investigators' own analysis. The table for this sample lists some 1.5 million distinct CDR3 sequences; 28% of them were counted only once. In total, the top ten clones hold around 7.7% of the sample.

The sequenced material came from blood. The receptor was derived from a woman aged 25 to 39 in good health.

The sequenced DNA: TGTGCCAGCAGTGAAAGTGGGAGGCAAGAGACCCAGTACTTC. Its protein reads: CASSESGRQETQYF. Recombination connected TRBV6-1 to TRBJ2-5, with TRBD2 perhaps the D gene, on 6 matching bases. V is cut by 2 bases and J by 2 bases, and the space between the germline ends is 9 bases. Sequences MNHNS (CDR1) and SASEGT (CDR2) are obtained from the germline V gene. Reading from cysteine to phenylalanine, the CDR3 counts 14 amino acids. CDR3 DNA is the only sequence kept; it has 42 bases, read in frame from the first base.